The entry below describes one T cell receptor beta chain. Its antigen is not yet known. Qualities for individual bases were not recorded, and no much larger clone is one base off. TCRdb lists the instrument as Illumina HiSeq 2500. TCR beta libraries were prepared by quantitative 5'-RACE with molecular barcodes. On the study's bioinformatics: Disease-linked TCR variants were identified with a new computational method built on a probabilistic model of VDJ rearrangement. The raw public data were reprocessed by TCRdb itself: fastp quality trimming at Q25, MiXCR clonotype calling, in-frame beta chains only. Rows are combined by CDR3 protein, so each entry shows the most common genes and DNA. TCRdb's processing, not the study's, gives the V and J calls here. This sample gives approximately 110,000 distinct CDR3 sequences in total; about 24% of them show up just once. The ten largest clones take up 9% to 15% of the sample.

This sample stems from a study of CD8 T cells in ankylosing spondylitis (dated 2017 in TCRdb). As for the study more broadly: The study profiled T cell receptor beta repertoires in healthy donors and ankylosing spondylitis patients to find disease-linked TCR variants. The whole study cohort included some 100 healthy donors and roughly 24 ankylosing spondylitis patients. Peripheral blood samples were taken, and synovial fluid was additionally collected from ankylosing spondylitis patients. The paper as a whole reports these results and caveats: Blood from ankylosing spondylitis patients appeared to be characterized by a TCR beta motif made up of eight highly homologous amino acid variants. In peripheral blood, the disease-linked clones were found at relatively low frequencies and had a CD8+ phenotype. According to the report, matched synovial fluid samples from ankylosing spondylitis patients were significantly enriched for the disease-linked clones. Some motif variants had previously been reported in the synovial fluid and blood of reactive arthritis patients, which suggests shared mechanisms of disease initiation.

Sequences MRHNA (CDR1) and SNTAGT (CDR2) are obtained from the germline V gene. From the cysteine through the phenylalanine, the CDR3 covers 14 amino acids. Just the 42-base CDR3 DNA is kept, in frame starting at base 1. Relative to germline, V is 8 bases shorter and J is 0 bases shorter, with 14 bases between their ends. Synovial fluid samples were matched to blood samples from the same ankylosing spondylitis patients. The TCR was taken from a male donor with ankylosing spondylitis. Sequences were obtained from synovial fluid, either unsorted or a sorted T cell fraction (not recorded which). The chain uses TRBV6-4 and TRBJ2-7; a tentative D match to TRBD2 spans 6 bases. The CDR3 reads as follows: CASPTGTSSYEQYF. The DNA sequence is given as TGTGCCAGCCCAACCGGGACTTCCTCCTACGAGCAGTACTTC.